This entry is about one T cell receptor beta chain. The entry originates in a study of blood T cell repertoires in COVID-19. Background on the study: Researchers got acute and convalescent COVID-19 samples from the United States, Italy and Spain.

V dropped 0 bases and J dropped 6; count of bases not matched to a gene: 1. This CDR3 has 14 amino acids. Germline V gene sequence: CDR1 SGHRS, CDR2 YFSETQ. Per the original data handling: Reference gene primer amplification gave nucleated cell count estimates. Assay: immunoSEQ multiplex PCR; the TCRdb copy retains only in-frame clones and omits some. That table gives V, J and clone size, and the DNA gave D and trimming. The sample holds around 280,000 clones; around 87% are singletons and the top ten take around 1.4%. The rearrangement joins TRBV5-1 to TRBJ2-1; 9 nucleotides line up with TRBD2. The source is a man in his sixties or seventies with acute or convalescent COVID-19. The sequenced sample was peripheral blood. In DNA, the CDR3 is TGCGCCAGCAGCTTGGTGACTAGCGGCAATGAGCAGTTCTTC. It translates to CASSLVTSGNEQFF.